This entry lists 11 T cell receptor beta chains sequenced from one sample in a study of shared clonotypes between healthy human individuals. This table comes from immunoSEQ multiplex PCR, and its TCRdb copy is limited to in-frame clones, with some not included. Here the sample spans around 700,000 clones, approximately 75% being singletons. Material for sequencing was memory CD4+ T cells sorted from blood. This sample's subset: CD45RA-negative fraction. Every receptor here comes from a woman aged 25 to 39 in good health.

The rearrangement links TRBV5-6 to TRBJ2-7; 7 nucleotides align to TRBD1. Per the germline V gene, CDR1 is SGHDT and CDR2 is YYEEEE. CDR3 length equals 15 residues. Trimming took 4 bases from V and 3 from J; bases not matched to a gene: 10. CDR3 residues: CASSPYTGQSYEQYF. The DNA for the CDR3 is TGTGCCAGCAGCCCCTATACGGGACAGAGCTACGAGCAGTACTTC.

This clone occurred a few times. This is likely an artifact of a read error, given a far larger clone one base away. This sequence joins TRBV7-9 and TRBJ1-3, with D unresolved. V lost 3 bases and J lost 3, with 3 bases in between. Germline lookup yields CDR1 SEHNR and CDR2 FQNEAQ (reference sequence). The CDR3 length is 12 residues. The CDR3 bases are TGTGCCAGCAGCTTCGGTGGAAACACCATATATTTT. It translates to CASSFGGNTIYF.

Written as DNA, the CDR3 is TGTGCCAGCTCACCTTTGACTGAGGCGGCCAAAAACATTCAGTACTTC. This codes for CASSPLTEAAKNIQYF. J is TRBJ2-4 and V is TRBV18; D gene ambiguous. The CDR3 is made up of 16 amino acids. The V end lost 3 bases, the J end lost 1 base, and 13 bases lay between the germline ends. Germline V gene lookup returns CDR1 KGHSH and CDR2 LQKENI.

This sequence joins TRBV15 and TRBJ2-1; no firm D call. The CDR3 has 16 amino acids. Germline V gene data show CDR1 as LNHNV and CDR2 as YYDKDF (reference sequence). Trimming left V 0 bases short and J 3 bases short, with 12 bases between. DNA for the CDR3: TGTGCCACCAGCAGAGATGACCAGTCCTTCTACAATGAGCAGTTCTTC. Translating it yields CATSRDDQSFYNEQFF.

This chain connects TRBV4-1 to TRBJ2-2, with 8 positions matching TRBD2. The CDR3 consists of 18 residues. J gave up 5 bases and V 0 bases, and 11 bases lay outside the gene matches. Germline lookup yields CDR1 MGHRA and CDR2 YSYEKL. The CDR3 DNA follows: TGCGCCAGCAGCCAAGATCCCCCCAGCGGGAGACTAACCGGGGAGCTGTTTTTT. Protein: CASSQDPPSGRLTGELFF.

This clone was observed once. CDR3 region: CSSEGLGGTEAFF. Here the CDR3 DNA reads TGCAGCTCCGAAGGGCTTGGGGGAACTGAAGCTTTCTTT. The chain uses TRBV29-1 and TRBJ1-1; D might be TRBD1 (5 bases). There are 13 residues in the CDR3. V was pared by 8 bases and J by 5 bases, with 18 bases between. CDR1 SQVTM and CDR2 ANQGSEA come from the germline V gene. The variable domain in full, completed from reference TRBV29-1 and TRBJ1-1, reads SAVISQKPSRDICQRGTSLTIQCQVDSQVTMMFWYRQQPGQSLTLIATANQGSEATYESGFVIDKFPISRPNLTFSTLTVSNMSPEDSSIYLCSSEGLGGTEAFFGQGTRLTVV.

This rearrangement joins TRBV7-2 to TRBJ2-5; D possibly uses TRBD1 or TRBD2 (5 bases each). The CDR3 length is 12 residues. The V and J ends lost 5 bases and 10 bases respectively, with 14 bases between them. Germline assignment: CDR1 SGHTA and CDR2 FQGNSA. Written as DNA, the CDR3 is TGTGCCAGCAGCCGGGACCTCCAGGGCCAGTACTTC. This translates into CASSRDLQGQYF. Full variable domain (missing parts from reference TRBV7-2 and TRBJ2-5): GAGVSQSPSNKVTEKGKDVELRCDPISGHTALYWYRQSLGQGLEFLIYFQGNSAPDKSGLPSDRFSAERTGGSVSTLTIQRTQQEDSAVYLCASSRDLQGQYFGPGTRLLVL.

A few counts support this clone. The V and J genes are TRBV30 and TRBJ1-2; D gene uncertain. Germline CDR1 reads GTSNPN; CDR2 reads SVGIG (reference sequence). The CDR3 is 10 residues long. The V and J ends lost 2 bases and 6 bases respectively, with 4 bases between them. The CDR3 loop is CAWSLDGYTF. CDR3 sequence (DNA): TGTGCCTGGAGTTTAGATGGCTACACCTTC.

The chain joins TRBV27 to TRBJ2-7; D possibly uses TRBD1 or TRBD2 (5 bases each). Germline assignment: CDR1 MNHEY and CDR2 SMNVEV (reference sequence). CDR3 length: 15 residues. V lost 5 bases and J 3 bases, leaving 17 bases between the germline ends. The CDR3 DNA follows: TGTGCCAGCAGTCGAGGCGAGGGACCCTTCTACGAGCAGTACTTC. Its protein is CASSRGEGPFYEQYF.

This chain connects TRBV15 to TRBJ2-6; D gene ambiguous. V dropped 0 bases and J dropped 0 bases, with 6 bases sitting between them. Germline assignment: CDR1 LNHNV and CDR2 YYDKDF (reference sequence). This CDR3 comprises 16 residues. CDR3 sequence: CATSREKGSGANVLTF. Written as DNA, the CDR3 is TGTGCCACCAGCAGAGAGAAGGGCTCTGGGGCCAACGTCCTGACTTTC.

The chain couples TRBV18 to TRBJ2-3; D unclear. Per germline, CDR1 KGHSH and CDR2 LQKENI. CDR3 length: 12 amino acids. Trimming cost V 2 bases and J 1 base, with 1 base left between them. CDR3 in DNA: TGTGCCAGCTCACCATGCACAGATACGCAGTATTTT. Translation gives CASSPCTDTQYF.